Below, 25 T cell receptor beta chains from the same sample are listed, as sequenced in a study of Ad26.COV2.S vaccination and SARS-CoV-2 variants. Stated treatment: around 19 received Ad26.COV2.S at low or high dose, single or two shots; several received placebo; per-sample allocation not given. Samples came from day 63 after the first vaccine or placebo injection. Assay: immunoSEQ multiplex PCR; the TCRdb copy retains only in-frame clones and omits some. The sample contains over 250,000 clones, roughly 86% of which appear only once. The specimen was peripheral blood, collected in a trial of Ad26.COV2.S vaccine versus placebo. These receptor sequences come from a person between 18 and 60 years old who received the Ad26.COV2.S COVID-19 vaccine or a placebo.

This clone is a singleton in its sample. In DNA, the CDR3 is TGTGCCAGCAGCTTAGCGAGTTCGGCAGGGTATGGCTACACCTTC. It translates to CASSLASSAGYGYTF. The genes are TRBV7-2 and TRBJ1-2, with a weak D call TRBD1 (5 bases). The CDR3 is made up of 15 amino acids. Trimming stripped 0 bases from V and 5 bases from J, with 13 bases between. Germline values: CDR1 SGHTA, CDR2 FQGNSA.

V usage is TRBV30 and J usage is TRBJ2-5, with D possibly matching TRBD1 (6 bases). The CDR3 extends over 15 amino acids. Germline loops: CDR1 GTSNPN, CDR2 SVGIG (reference sequence). V was cut by 2 bases and J by 2 bases, with 15 bases left in between. CDR3 amino acids: CAWSSMGAGQETQYF. Written as DNA, the CDR3 is TGTGCCTGGAGTTCCATGGGGGCCGGTCAAGAGACCCAGTACTTC.

This clone was detected a few times. This chain links TRBV7-3 with TRBJ1-6, with TRBD1 identical over 7 bases. The V gene's germline CDR1 is SGHTA and CDR2 FQGTGA. This CDR3 is built from 14 residues. Losses at the gene ends were 2 bases for V and 5 bases for J; bases not matched to a gene: 0. The CDR3 spells CASSLGTDNSPLHF. The CDR3 DNA is TGTGCCAGCAGCTTAGGGACAGATAATTCACCCCTCCACTTT.

The chain carries TRBV7-2 and TRBJ2-5; TRBD1 or TRBD2 may be the D gene (5 bases each). Germline assignment: CDR1 SGHTA and CDR2 FQGNSA. Trimming cost V 5 bases and J 5 bases, with 18 bases left between them. There are 15 residues in the CDR3. The CDR3 sequence: CASSRRWGSRETQYF. CDR3 bases: TGTGCCAGCAGCCGCCGGTGGGGGTCCCGGGAGACCCAGTACTTC.

The CDR3 nucleotides read TGTGCCAGCAGCCCACCACCAGGACGGCTTGAAGCTTTCTTT. Its protein is CASSPPPGRLEAFF. The chain couples TRBV7-2 to TRBJ1-1; D ambiguous. The CDR3 length is 14 residues. V lost 5 bases, J lost 7 bases, and 17 bases lay in between. Germline V gene data show CDR1 as SGHTA and CDR2 as FQGNSA. The whole variable domain, remainder taken from reference TRBV7-2 and TRBJ1-1, is GAGVSQSPSNKVTEKGKDVELRCDPISGHTALYWYRQSLGQGLEFLIYFQGNSAPDKSGLPSDRFSAERTGGSVSTLTIQRTQQEDSAVYLCASSPPPGRLEAFFGQGTRLTVV.

The chain employs TRBV14 and TRBJ1-1; possible D gene TRBD1, 5 bases. This CDR3 has 14 amino acids. Germline CDR1 reads SGHDN; CDR2 reads FVKESK. The germline V and J ends were trimmed by 0 bases and 10 bases, with 15 bases remaining between them. The CDR3 region is CASSQDRVGERAFF. The CDR3 DNA sequence: TGTGCCAGCAGCCAAGATAGAGTGGGGGAACGAGCTTTCTTT.

This clone came up once. The chain carries TRBV5-1 and TRBJ1-4; the D gene is possibly TRBD1 (6 bases). This CDR3 is 14 amino acids long. V gave up 3 bases and J gave up 8 bases, with 14 bases separating them. Germline V gene lookup returns CDR1 SGHRS and CDR2 YFSETQ. The CDR3 reads CASSYRELGEKLFF. CDR3 nucleotides: TGCGCCAGCAGCTACAGGGAATTAGGGGAAAAACTGTTTTTT.

The chain recombines TRBV2 with TRBJ2-1; 11 bases are a match to TRBD2. Germline CDR1 is SNHLY and CDR2 is FYNNEI. The V and J ends lost 6 bases and 0 bases, in that order; junction bases with no gene match: 7. This CDR3 comprises 17 residues. The CDR3 loop is CASRVSGRAGSYNEQFF. The DNA of the CDR3 is TGTGCCAGCAGGGTTAGCGGGAGGGCCGGCTCCTACAATGAGCAGTTCTTC.

V and J are TRBV5-1 and TRBJ1-1, with TRBD1 identical over 7 bases. The CDR3 is 14 residues long. The V gene's germline CDR1 is SGHRS and CDR2 YFSETQ. The trim removed 5 bases at V and 1 base at J, leaving 5 bases unmatched. The CDR3 reads CASRAGGGNTEAFF. DNA for the CDR3: TGCGCCAGCAGGGCAGGGGGTGGGAACACTGAAGCTTTCTTT.

The chain employs TRBV9 and TRBJ2-3, with 9 nucleotides matching TRBD1. The germline gives CDR1 SGDLS, CDR2 YYNGEE. The V gene end was trimmed by 2 bases and the J gene end by 4 bases; junction bases not matched to a gene: 8. The CDR3 extends over 16 amino acids. As DNA, the CDR3 is TGTGCCAGCAGCGTTTGGGACAGGGAAGTAGCAGATACGCAGTATTTT. Its protein product is CASSVWDREVADTQYF.

V usage is TRBV7-2 and J usage is TRBJ1-3; D ambiguous. The germline V and J ends were trimmed by 5 bases and 4 bases, with 15 bases remaining between them. Germline assignment: CDR1 SGHTA and CDR2 FQGNSA. This CDR3 spans 15 amino acids. The CDR3 DNA reads TGTGCCAGCAGCCCGCGGGGTGCCAACGGAAACACCATATATTTT. As protein: CASSPRGANGNTIYF.

This chain joins TRBV4-1 and TRBJ2-3, with no clear D. The CDR3 sequence is 15 residues long. Deletions cut 0 bases from V and 5 bases from J, with 12 bases between. From germline, CDR1 is MGHRA and CDR2 YSYEKL. The CDR3 reads CASSQERSDQDTQYF. Written as DNA, the CDR3 is TGCGCCAGCAGCCAAGAAAGATCCGATCAAGATACGCAGTATTTT.

The chain joins TRBV28 to TRBJ1-2; D might be TRBD1 (6 bases). The V end lost 3 bases, the J end lost 2 bases, and 10 bases lay between the germline ends. The CDR3 extends over 14 amino acids. CDR1 MDHEN and CDR2 SYDVKM come from the germline V gene. CDR3 in DNA: TGTGCCAGCAGTTTCTCCGACAGGAACTATGGCTACACCTTC. It yields the protein CASSFSDRNYGYTF.

This CDR3 is CASSLTTGGEETQYF. DNA of the CDR3: TGTGCCAGCAGCTTGACCACGGGAGGCGAAGAGACCCAGTACTTC. The chain is built from TRBV5-4 and TRBJ2-5, with TRBD2 identical over 7 bases. Germline V gene lookup returns CDR1 SGHNT and CDR2 YYREEE (reference sequence). Germline trimming cut 1 base from V and 3 bases from J; bases unmatched to any gene: 6. The CDR3 has 15 amino acids.

V is TRBV5-1 and J is TRBJ2-2, with 7 bases identical to TRBD2. The ends lost 0 bases at V and 6 bases at J; junction bases unmatched: 8. CDR3 length: 16 residues. The germline V gene has CDR1 SGHRS and CDR2 YFSETQ. The CDR3 loop reads CASSLVLFRGAGELFF. Here the CDR3 DNA reads TGCGCCAGCAGCTTGGTACTCTTCCGGGGGGCCGGGGAGCTGTTTTTT.

The V gene is TRBV3-1 (or the pseudogene TRBV3-2), the J gene TRBJ1-2, with D unclear. The germline V and J ends were trimmed by 1 base and 7 bases, with 19 bases remaining between them. This CDR3 region has 16 residues. From germline, CDR1 is LGHDT and CDR2 YNNKEL (reference sequence). CDR3 loop: CASSQVTEGLYAGYTF. In DNA form, the CDR3 reads TGTGCCAGCAGCCAAGTGACTGAGGGATTGTATGCTGGCTACACCTTC.

The rearrangement links TRBV4-1 to TRBJ1-5, with 9 bases fitting TRBD1. The CDR3 length is 17 residues. The trim removed 0 bases at V and 5 bases at J, leaving 8 bases unmatched. Per the germline V gene, CDR1 is MGHRA and CDR2 is YSYEKL. The CDR3 sequence is CASSQEAGTGSDQPQHF. As DNA, the CDR3 is TGCGCCAGCAGCCAAGAAGCTGGGACAGGGTCGGATCAGCCCCAGCATTTT.

The chain recombines TRBV18 with TRBJ2-7; 10 nucleotides align to TRBD1. Trimming at V came to 3 bases and at J to 7 bases, leaving 12 bases not matched to a gene. The length of the CDR3 is 16 residues. Germline CDR1 is KGHSH and CDR2 is LQKENI. The CDR3 region has the DNA TGTGCCAGCTCACCCGACAGGGGGCTCGGTAGTGGGGAGCAGTACTTC. This gives the protein CASSPDRGLGSGEQYF. The full variable domain, rest sourced from reference TRBV18 and TRBJ2-7, is NAGVMQNPRHLVRRRGQEARLRCSPMKGHSHVYWYRQLPEEGLKFMVYLQKENIIDESGMPKERFSAEFPKEGPSILRIQQVVRGDSAAYFCASSPDRGLGSGEQYFGPGTRLTVT.

The chain combines TRBV3-1 (or the pseudogene TRBV3-2) with TRBJ1-1; 7 bases are a match to TRBD1. J gave up 4 bases and V 2 bases, and 4 bases lay outside the gene matches. The CDR3 covers 14 residues. In germline, CDR1 is LGHDT, CDR2 YNNKEL (reference sequence). Here the CDR3 DNA reads TGTGCCAGCAGCCAAACAGGGGTTGGCACTGAAGCTTTCTTT. Translation gives CASSQTGVGTEAFF.

The rearrangement uses TRBV9 and TRBJ1-2, with unresolved D. The CDR3 runs 15 residues. The V and J ends lost 0 bases and 1 base respectively, with 10 bases between them. Germline V gene lookup returns CDR1 SGDLS and CDR2 YYNGEE. The CDR3 region has the DNA TGTGCCAGCAGCGTAGTTGGAGCCCTTAACTATGGCTACACCTTC. Amino acids: CASSVVGALNYGYTF.

This chain uses TRBV19 with TRBJ2-7; possible D gene TRBD1, 6 bases. Trimming stripped 4 bases from V and 0 bases from J, with 13 bases between. Germline CDR1 and CDR2: LNHDA and SQIVND (reference sequence). The length of the CDR3 is 15 residues. The CDR3: CASSTGTPSSYEQYF. The DNA of the CDR3 is TGTGCCAGTAGTACCGGGACACCCAGCTCCTACGAGCAGTACTTC. Using reference TRBV19 and TRBJ2-7 for the parts outside the CDR3, the full variable domain is DGGITQSPKYLFRKEGQNVTLSCEQNLNHDAMYWYRQDPGQGLRLIYYSQIVNDFQKGDIAEGYSVSREKKESFPLTVTSAQKNPTAFYLCASSTGTPSSYEQYFGPGTRLTVT.

The CDR3 loop is CAISPQGKNTEAFF. The CDR3 DNA is TGTGCCATCAGCCCCCAGGGAAAGAACACTGAAGCTTTCTTT. The chain carries TRBV10-3 and TRBJ1-1, with D possibly matching TRBD1 (5 bases). CDR1 and CDR2 (germline): ENHRY, SYGVKD. The CDR3 has 14 amino acids. The V end lost 6 bases, the J end lost 1 base, and 12 bases lay between the germline ends.

DNA of the CDR3: TGTGCCAGCAGCTTTATAGCGGGAGCCTCCCAGTACTTC. It specifies CASSFIAGASQYF. The chain recombines TRBV5-6 with TRBJ2-5, with 9 bases lining up with TRBD2. CDR1 is SGHDT, CDR2 YYEEEE, per germline. The CDR3 consists of 13 residues. J gave up 9 bases and V 2 bases, and 5 bases lay outside the gene matches.

The chain combines TRBV3-1 (or the pseudogene TRBV3-2) with TRBJ2-3; D not resolved. CDR1 and CDR2 from the germline V gene are LGHDT and YNNKEL (reference sequence). The germline V and J ends were trimmed by 0 bases and 0 bases, with 7 bases remaining between them. This CDR3 is 15 amino acids long. CDR3 sequence: CASSQEWGSTDTQYF. In DNA form, the CDR3 reads TGTGCCAGCAGCCAAGAGTGGGGAAGCACAGATACGCAGTATTTT.

The chain has TRBV6-2 or TRBV6-3 and TRBJ2-1, with D perhaps assigned TRBD1 or TRBD2 (5 bases each). CDR3 length: 14 residues. V gave up 0 bases and J gave up 2 bases, with 5 bases separating them. Per the germline V gene, CDR1 is MNHEY and CDR2 is SVGEGT. The CDR3 reads CASSYSGAYNEQFF. In nucleotides, the CDR3 is TGTGCCAGCAGTTACTCGGGGGCCTACAATGAGCAGTTCTTC.